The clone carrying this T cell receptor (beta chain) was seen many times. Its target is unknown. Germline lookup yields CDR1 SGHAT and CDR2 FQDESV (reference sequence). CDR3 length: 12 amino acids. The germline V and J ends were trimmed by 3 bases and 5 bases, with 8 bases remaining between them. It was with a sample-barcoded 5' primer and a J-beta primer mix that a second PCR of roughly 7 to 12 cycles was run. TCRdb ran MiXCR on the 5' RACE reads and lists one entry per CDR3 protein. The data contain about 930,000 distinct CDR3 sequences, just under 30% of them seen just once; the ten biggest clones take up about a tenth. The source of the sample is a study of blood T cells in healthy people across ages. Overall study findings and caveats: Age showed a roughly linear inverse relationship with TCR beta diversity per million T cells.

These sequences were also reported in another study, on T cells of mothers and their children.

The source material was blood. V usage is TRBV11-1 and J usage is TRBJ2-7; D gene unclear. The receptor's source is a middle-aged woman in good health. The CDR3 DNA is TGTGCCAGCAGCTTTGACCAGCACGAGCAGTACTTC. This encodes CASSFDQHEQYF.